This T cell receptor beta chain was documented in a study of T-cell reconstitution after alpha-beta-depleted transplantation in children (dated by TCRdb to 2016 to 2017). As for the study more broadly: The study quantitatively tracked T-cell immune reconstitution after TCRalphabeta/CD19-depleted allogeneic hematopoietic cell transplantation in children using TCR repertoire profiling.

Of note for this clonotype: Its antigen remains undetermined. Base qualities are not at hand, and no much larger clone is one base apart.

Libraries came from PCR. Sequenced on an Illumina HiSeq 2500. TCR libraries were prepared with molecular barcoding, using unique molecular identifiers to normalize TCRbeta repertoire quantification. The public reads were reprocessed in TCRdb via fastp at Q25 and MiXCR, keeping in-frame beta chains. Identical CDR3 proteins give one entry, which carries the most common genes and DNA. In all, the sample holds about 230,000 distinct CDR3 sequences, and 9.5% to 15% of those were seen once. Of the sample, around 2.8% falls within the top ten clones. Trimming removed 2 bases from V and 2 bases from J, leaving 16 bases between the germline ends. CDR1 and CDR2 are read off the germline V gene (reference sequence) as DFQATT and SNEGSKA. The CDR3 sequence holds 15 residues, the cysteine and phenylalanine included. The entry retains the CDR3 DNA only, 45 bases that are in frame from base 1.

Recombination connected TRBV20-1 to TRBJ2-7, with the D gene too uncertain to name. The TCR originated in a human donor who donated a stem cell graft to a child with acute lymphoblastic leukemia. The source material was PBMCs from the stem cell graft donor, sampled from the stem cell graft. The DNA is TGCAGTGCTAGATCCCGACGGACCTCCGCCTACGAGCAGTACTTC. This codes for CSARSRRTSAYEQYF.